This T cell receptor beta chain was captured in a study of blood T cell repertoires in COVID-19. In assigning cohorts, the study relied on participant-reported clinical history. The germline V gene has CDR1 SGDLS and CDR2 YYNGEE. V was pared by 0 bases and J by 7 bases, with 19 bases between. This CDR3 contains 16 residues. In the original processing: From reference gene primer amplification, estimates of nucleated cell counts were derived. The assay was immunoSEQ multiplex PCR, and TCRdb's table has in-frame clones only and misses some. V, J and clone size derive from that table, while D and trimming were established from the DNA sequence. Of over 200,000 clones in the sample, approximately 88% are singletons; the top ten hold approximately 2.5%.

Sequenced material: PBMCs or T cells enriched from blood (not recorded which). The V and J genes are TRBV9 and TRBJ1-2; D is perhaps TRBD1 (5 bases). The receptor comes from a woman aged 35 to 49 with acute COVID-19. This CDR3 reads CASSVARQRRVTGYTF. CDR3 nucleotide sequence: TGTGCCAGCAGCGTAGCAAGACAGCGGAGGGTCACTGGCTACACCTTC.